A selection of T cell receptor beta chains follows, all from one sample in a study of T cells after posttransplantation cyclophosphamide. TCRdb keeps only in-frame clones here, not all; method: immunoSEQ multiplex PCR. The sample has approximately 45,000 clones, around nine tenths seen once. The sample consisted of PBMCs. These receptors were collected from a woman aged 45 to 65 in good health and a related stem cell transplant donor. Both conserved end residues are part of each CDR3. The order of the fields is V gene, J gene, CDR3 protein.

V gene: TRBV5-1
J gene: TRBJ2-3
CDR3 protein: CASSLDRLTDTQYF

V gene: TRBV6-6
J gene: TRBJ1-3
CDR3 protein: CASNVAPVNTIYF

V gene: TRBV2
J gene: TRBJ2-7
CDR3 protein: CASSPDVSTYEQYF

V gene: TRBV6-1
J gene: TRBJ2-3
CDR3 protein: CASSEPGQFTDTQYF

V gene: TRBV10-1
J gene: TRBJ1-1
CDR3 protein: CASSESTGMNTEAFF

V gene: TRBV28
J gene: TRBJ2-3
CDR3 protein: CASSRLAVQPQGYF

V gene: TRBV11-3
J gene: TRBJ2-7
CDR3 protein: CASSPRFSGLEQQYF

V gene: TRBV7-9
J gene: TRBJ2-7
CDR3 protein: CASSGRQVAEQYF

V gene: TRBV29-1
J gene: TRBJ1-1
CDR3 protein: CSVDRWADTEAFF

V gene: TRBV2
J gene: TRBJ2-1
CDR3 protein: CASSETLSEFF

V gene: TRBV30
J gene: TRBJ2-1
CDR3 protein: CAWSPGLEQFF

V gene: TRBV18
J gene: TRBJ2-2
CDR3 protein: CASSPPDRASGELFF

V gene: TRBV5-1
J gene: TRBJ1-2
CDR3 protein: CASSRDSTDGYTF

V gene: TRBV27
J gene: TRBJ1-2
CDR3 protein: CASSNRVLYGYTF

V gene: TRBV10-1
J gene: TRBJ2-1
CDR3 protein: CASSESASGSGGYNEQFF

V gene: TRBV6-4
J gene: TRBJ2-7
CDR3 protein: CASSDVYRGRVSYEQYF

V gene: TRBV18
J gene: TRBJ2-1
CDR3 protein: CASSKQGATNEQFF

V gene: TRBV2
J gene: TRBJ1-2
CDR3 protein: CASSEGTGGGGYTF

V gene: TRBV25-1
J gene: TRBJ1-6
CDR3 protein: CASSESRGRYSPLHF

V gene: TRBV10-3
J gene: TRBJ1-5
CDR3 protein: CAISDLGQPNQPQHF

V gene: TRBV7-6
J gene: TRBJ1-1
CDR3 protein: CASSPSEVVTEAFF

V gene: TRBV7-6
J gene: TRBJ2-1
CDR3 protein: CASSPQGGAPTNEQFF

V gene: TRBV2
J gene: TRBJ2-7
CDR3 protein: CASSGDRGRFTAYEQYF